One TCR beta chain is described in this entry. The target antigen is unknown. These data belong to a study of monozygotic twins with inflammatory bowel disease. The study's findings and limits: Repertoire likeness was no different across concordant and discordant twins, perhaps owing to restricted power.

A 6-nucleotide sample barcode was carried by the UMIs, which template switching added. TCRdb reprocessed the 5' RACE reads and keeps a single row for each CDR3 protein, giving no DNA. Listed are approximately 400,000 distinct CDR3 sequences; 2.6% falls within the top ten. CDR1 and CDR2 from the germline V gene are MDHEN and SYDVKM. The CDR3 extends over 16 amino acids. The chain links TRBV28 to TRBJ2-1; as DNA is missing, the TRBD2 call by TCRdb cannot be tested. Source material: blood. This clonotype was sampled from a human donor with ulcerative colitis or Crohn's disease, or a healthy co-twin of an affected twin (not recorded which). CDR3: CASSTSGGLKYNEQFF.